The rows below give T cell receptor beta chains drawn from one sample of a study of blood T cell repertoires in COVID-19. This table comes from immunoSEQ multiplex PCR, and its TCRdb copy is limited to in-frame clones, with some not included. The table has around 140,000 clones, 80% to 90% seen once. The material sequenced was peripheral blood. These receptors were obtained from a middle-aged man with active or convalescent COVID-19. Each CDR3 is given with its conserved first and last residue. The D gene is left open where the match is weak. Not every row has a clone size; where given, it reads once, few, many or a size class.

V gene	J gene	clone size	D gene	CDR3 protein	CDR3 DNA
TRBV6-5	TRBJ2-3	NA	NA	CASSYSRGTDTQYF	TGTGCCAGCAGTTACTCGAGAGGAACAGATACGCAGTATTTT
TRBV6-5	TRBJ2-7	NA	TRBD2	CASSYLAASYEQYF	TGTGCCAGCAGTTACCTAGCGGCCTCCTACGAGCAGTACTTC
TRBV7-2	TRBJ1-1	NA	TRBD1	CASSLVSTGVANTEAFF	TGTGCCAGCAGCTTAGTTTCGACAGGGGTTGCGAACACTGAAGCTTTCTTT
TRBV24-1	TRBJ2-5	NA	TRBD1	CATSDVQGTGQETQYF	TGTGCCACCAGTGATGTACAGGGGACGGGGCAAGAGACCCAGTACTTC
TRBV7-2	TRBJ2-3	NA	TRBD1	CASSLTGGPTDTQYF	TGTGCCAGCAGCTTGACAGGGGGCCCCACTGATACGCAGTATTTT
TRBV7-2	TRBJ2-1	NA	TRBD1	CASSPGQGGWNEQFF	TGTGCCAGCAGCCCTGGACAGGGAGGTTGGAATGAGCAGTTCTTC
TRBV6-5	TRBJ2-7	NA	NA	CASRDSGGKDEQYF	TGTGCCAGCAGAGACTCAGGGGGGAAGGACGAGCAGTACTTC
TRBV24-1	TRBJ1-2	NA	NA	CATSDGDRGYTF	TGTGCCACCAGTGATGGAGACAGGGGCTACACCTTC
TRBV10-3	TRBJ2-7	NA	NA	CAISDGQGRYEQYF	TGTGCCATCAGTGACGGGCAGGGGCGGTACGAGCAGTACTTC
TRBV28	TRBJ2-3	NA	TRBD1	CASSRQGPDTQYF	TGTGCCAGCAGTCGACAGGGACCAGATACGCAGTATTTT
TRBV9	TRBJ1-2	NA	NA	CASSSITSNYGYTF	TGTGCCAGCAGCTCAATTACATCTAACTATGGCTACACCTTC
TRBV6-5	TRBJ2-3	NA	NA	CASTQRGTDTQYF	TGTGCCAGCACTCAGCGGGGCACAGATACGCAGTATTTT
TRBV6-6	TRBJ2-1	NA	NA	CASSYSITGNNEQFF	TGTGCCAGCAGTTACTCGATTACAGGGAATAATGAGCAGTTCTTC
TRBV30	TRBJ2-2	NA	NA	CAWSLSTGELFF	TGTGCCTGGAGTTTGAGCACCGGGGAGCTGTTTTTT
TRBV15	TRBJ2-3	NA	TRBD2	CATRAGGRTDTQYF	TGTGCCACCAGGGCGGGAGGACGCACAGATACGCAGTATTTT
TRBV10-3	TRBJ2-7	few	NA	CAISESDRFWYEQYF	TGTGCCATCAGTGAGTCTGACAGGTTCTGGTACGAGCAGTACTTC
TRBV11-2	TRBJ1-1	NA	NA	CASSLVGGAEAFF	TGTGCCAGCAGCTTAGTCGGGGGGGCTGAAGCTTTCTTT
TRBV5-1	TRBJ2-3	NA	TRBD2	CASSLPMSSGSADTQYF	TGCGCCAGCAGCTTGCCGATGAGTAGCGGGAGTGCAGATACGCAGTATTTT
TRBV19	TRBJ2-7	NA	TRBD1	CASSIRQGADEQYF	TGTGCCAGTAGTATCAGACAGGGGGCGGACGAGCAGTACTTC
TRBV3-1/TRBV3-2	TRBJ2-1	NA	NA	CASSQGTINEQFF	TGTGCCAGCAGCCAAGGGACTATTAATGAGCAGTTCTTC
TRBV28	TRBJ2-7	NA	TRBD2	CASGPSGRIRYEQYF	TGTGCCAGCGGCCCGAGCGGGAGGATTCGCTACGAGCAGTACTTC
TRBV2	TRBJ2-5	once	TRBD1	CASRDRGRLGETQYF	TGTGCCAGCAGAGACAGGGGGCGTTTGGGGGAGACCCAGTACTTC
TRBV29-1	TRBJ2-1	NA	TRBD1	CSVNPGTGYNEQFF	TGCAGCGTGAACCCCGGGACAGGATACAATGAGCAGTTCTTC
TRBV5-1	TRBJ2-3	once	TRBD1	CASSSQGAASTDTQYF	TGCGCCAGCAGCTCTCAGGGGGCGGCTAGCACAGATACGCAGTATTTT
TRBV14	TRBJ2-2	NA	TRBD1	CASSPRTGWGTGELFF	TGTGCCAGCAGCCCCCGGACAGGGTGGGGTACCGGGGAGCTGTTTTTT
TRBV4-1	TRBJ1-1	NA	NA	CASSPRWSQHPTESNTEAFF	TGCGCCAGCAGCCCTCGTTGGTCCCAACACCCGACAGAGTCGAACACTGAAGCTTTCTTT
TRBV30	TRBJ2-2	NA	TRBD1	CAWNSDRGIGELFF	TGTGCCTGGAATTCCGACAGGGGGATCGGGGAGCTGTTTTTT
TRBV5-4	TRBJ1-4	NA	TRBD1	CASSPELQGTTNEKLFF	TGTGCCAGCAGCCCAGAACTACAGGGGACAACTAATGAAAAACTGTTTTTT
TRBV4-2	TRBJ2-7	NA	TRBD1	CASSPGQGALLSYEQYF	TGTGCCAGCAGCCCGGGACAGGGGGCCCTTCTATCCTACGAGCAGTACTTC
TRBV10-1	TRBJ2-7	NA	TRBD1	CASSEEGAQTYEQYF	TGCGCCAGCAGTGAGGAGGGGGCGCAGACCTACGAGCAGTACTTC
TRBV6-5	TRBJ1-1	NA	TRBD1	CASSKRGQGDTEAFF	TGTGCCAGCAGCAAAAGAGGACAGGGGGACACTGAAGCTTTCTTT
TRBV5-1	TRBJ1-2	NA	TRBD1	CASSLEQGAPISYGYTF	TGCGCCAGCAGCTTGGAACAGGGGGCGCCGATAAGCTATGGCTACACCTTC
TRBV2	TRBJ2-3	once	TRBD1	CASRGTGQVSDTQYF	TGTGCCAGCAGGGGGACAGGGCAGGTCTCAGATACGCAGTATTTT
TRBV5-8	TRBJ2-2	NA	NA	CASSLGQVYTGELFF	TGTGCCAGCAGCTTGGGGCAGGTGTACACCGGGGAGCTGTTTTTT
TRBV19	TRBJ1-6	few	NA	CASSFLGSNSPLHF	TGTGCCAGTAGTTTTCTGGGGAGCAATTCACCCCTCCACTTT
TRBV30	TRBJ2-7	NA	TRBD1	CAWSLRDRGSYEQYF	TGTGCCTGGAGTTTAAGGGACAGGGGCAGCTACGAGCAGTACTTC
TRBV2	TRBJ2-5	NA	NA	CASSALAVQETQYF	TGTGCCAGCAGTGCATTAGCGGTACAAGAGACCCAGTACTTC
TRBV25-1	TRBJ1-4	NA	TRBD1	CASRAGTGTEKLFF	TGTGCCAGCAGGGCCGGGACAGGGACCGAAAAACTGTTTTTT
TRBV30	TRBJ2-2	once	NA	CAWSHAARPGELFF	TGTGCCTGGAGTCATGCCGCGAGGCCCGGGGAGCTGTTTTTT
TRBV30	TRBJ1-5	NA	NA	CAWSVRGFTSNQPQHF	TGTGCCTGGAGTGTACGCGGGTTTACTAGCAATCAGCCCCAGCATTTT
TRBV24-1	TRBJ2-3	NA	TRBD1	CATSAYWRTGSTDTQYF	TGTGCCACCAGTGCCTATTGGCGGACAGGTAGCACAGATACGCAGTATTTT
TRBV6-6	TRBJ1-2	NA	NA	CASSYLQGIYTF	TGTGCCAGCAGTTACCTGCAGGGGATCTACACCTTC
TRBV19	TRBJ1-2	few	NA	CASSHGGENYGYTF	TGTGCCAGTAGCCACGGCGGGGAAAACTATGGCTACACCTTC
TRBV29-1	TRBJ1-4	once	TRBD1	CSVVNTGDRDEKLFF	TGCAGCGTTGTCAATACAGGGGATCGAGATGAAAAACTGTTTTTT
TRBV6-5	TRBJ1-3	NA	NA	CASSYSGPFSGNTIYF	TGTGCCAGCAGTTACTCGGGCCCTTTCTCTGGAAACACCATATATTTT
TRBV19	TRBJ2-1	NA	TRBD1	CASSIVRDRGPNEQFF	TGTGCCAGTAGTATAGTTAGGGACAGGGGGCCCAATGAGCAGTTCTTC
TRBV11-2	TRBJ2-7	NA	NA	CASSPPLTYEQYF	TGTGCCAGCAGCCCTCCGCTAACCTACGAGCAGTACTTC
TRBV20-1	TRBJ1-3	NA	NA	CSASHSTWGWSSGNTIYF	TGCAGTGCTAGTCACTCTACGTGGGGCTGGAGCTCTGGAAACACCATATATTTT
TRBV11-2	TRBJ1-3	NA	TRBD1	CASSLRGGTGGGNTIYF	TGTGCCAGCAGCTTAAGAGGGGGGACAGGGGGAGGAAACACCATATATTTT
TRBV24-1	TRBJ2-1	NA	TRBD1	CATSDPRTGLRDEQFF	TGTGCCACCAGTGATCCCAGGACAGGGTTGCGGGATGAGCAGTTCTTC
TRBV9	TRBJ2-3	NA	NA	CASSPTPGGGHTDTQYF	TGTGCCAGCAGCCCGACCCCTGGCGGGGGACACACAGATACGCAGTATTTT
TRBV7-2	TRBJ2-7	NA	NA	CASSLDSSYEQYF	TGTGCCAGCAGCTTAGACAGCAGCTACGAGCAGTACTTC
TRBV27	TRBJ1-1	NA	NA	CASSTVGGAEAFF	TGTGCCAGCAGTACGGTAGGGGGGGCAGAAGCTTTCTTT